Reported below is one T cell receptor beta chain. How the authors handled the data: Reference gene primer amplification gave estimated nucleated cell counts. TCRdb's copy holds only in-frame clones and misses some; the assay was immunoSEQ multiplex PCR. V, J and clone size derive from that table, while D and trimming were established from the DNA sequence. The sample lists tens of thousands of clones, 83% seen once, with 10% to 13% in the top ten. This specimen comes from a study of blood T cell repertoires in COVID-19. Recruited during active infection, patients (from Seattle) were subsequently followed longitudinally. Unmatched junction bases numbered 6, after V lost 4 bases and J lost 0 bases. Germline lookup yields CDR1 LGHDT and CDR2 YNNKEL (reference sequence). This CDR3 has 17 amino acids.

The TCR comes from a man between 50 and 59 years old with COVID-19, enrolled during active disease. The V call is TRBV3-1 (or the pseudogene TRBV3-2), the J call TRBJ2-3; TRBD1 aligns across 11 bases. The sequenced material came from peripheral blood. CDR3 sequence (DNA): TGTGCCAGCAGCCCGGGACAGGGGGGAACTAGCACAGATACGCAGTATTTT. It yields the protein CASSPGQGGTSTDTQYF.